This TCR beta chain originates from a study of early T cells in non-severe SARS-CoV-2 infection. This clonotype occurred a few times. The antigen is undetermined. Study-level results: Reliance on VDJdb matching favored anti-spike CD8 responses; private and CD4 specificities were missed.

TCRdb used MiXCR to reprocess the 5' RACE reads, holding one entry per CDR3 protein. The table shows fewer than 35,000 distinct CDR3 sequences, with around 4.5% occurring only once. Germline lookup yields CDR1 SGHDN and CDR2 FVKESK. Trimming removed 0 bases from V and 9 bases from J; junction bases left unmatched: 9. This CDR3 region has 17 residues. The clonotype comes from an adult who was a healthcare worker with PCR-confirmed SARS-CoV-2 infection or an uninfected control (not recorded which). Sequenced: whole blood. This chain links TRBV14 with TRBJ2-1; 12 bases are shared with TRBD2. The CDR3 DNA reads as TGTGCCAGCAGCCAAGATTGGCGACTAGCGGGAGTGTCTGAGCAGTTCTTC. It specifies CASSQDWRLAGVSEQFF.